The 29 T cell receptor beta chains below come from one sample, sequenced in a study of beta chain features in type 1 diabetes. The isolated RNA, all of it, was reverse transcribed, so expressed TCRB transcripts were what got sequenced. The table came from immunoSEQ multiplex PCR; TCRdb's copy has only in-frame clones and leaves some out. The table shows about 240,000 clones, with 27% occurring only once. Source material: central memory CD4+ T cells from blood. Source of these receptors: a man aged 30 to 45 in good health.

This clone was counted only a few times. The genes are TRBV7-9 and TRBJ2-7, with 7 nucleotides matching TRBD2. With 4 bases clipped from V and 2 bases from J, the junction kept 2 bases outside the gene matches. Germline loops: CDR1 SEHNR, CDR2 FQNEAQ (reference sequence). CDR3 length: 13 residues. DNA of the CDR3: TGTGCCAGCAGCTGGGGAGGGACCTACGAGCAGTACTTC. Protein product: CASSWGGTYEQYF.

This clone was recorded a few times. The chain joins TRBV10-3 to TRBJ2-1, with 11 bases fitting TRBD2. Germline V gene lookup returns CDR1 ENHRY and CDR2 SYGVKD. CDR3 size: 18 residues. V was pared by 0 bases and J by 7 bases, with 11 bases of the junction left unmatched. The CDR3: CAISESSGRAFSENEQFF. CDR3 DNA: TGTGCCATCAGTGAGTCTAGCGGGAGGGCCTTCTCCGAAAATGAGCAGTTCTTC.

This clone has only a few counts. The chain combines TRBV4-2 with TRBJ2-1; 7 positions agree with TRBD1. CDR3 length: 16 amino acids. The germline gives CDR1 LGHNA, CDR2 YNFKEQ. V lost 2 bases to trimming and J lost 5 bases; unmatched junction nucleotides: 9. CDR3 sequence (DNA): TGTGCCAGCAGCCAACCCAGGAGCAGGGGGAACAATGAGCAGTTCTTC. Amino acid sequence: CASSQPRSRGNNEQFF.

This sequence joins TRBV5-6 and TRBJ1-1; D unclear. This CDR3 spans 13 amino acids. CDR1 is SGHDT and CDR2 is YYEEEE in the germline V gene. V shed 3 bases and J shed 1 base, with 7 bases lying between them. This chain's CDR3 is CASSSGKNTEAFF. CDR3 nucleotides: TGTGCCAGCAGCTCCGGAAAGAACACTGAAGCTTTCTTT.

This clone has more than one count but fewer than ten. V and J are TRBV6-6 and TRBJ2-7; 10 positions match TRBD1. V lost 1 base to trimming and J lost 6 bases; unmatched junction nucleotides: 3. CDR1 is MNHNY, CDR2 SVGAGI, per germline (reference sequence). CDR3 length equals 14 residues. The CDR3 reads CASSYYRTGGEQYF. CDR3 nucleotide sequence: TGTGCCAGCAGTTACTATCGGACAGGGGGCGAGCAGTACTTC.

This clone has a handful of counts. The genes are TRBV4-2 and TRBJ1-5; TRBD1 is a possible D gene (6 bases). The CDR3 has 14 residues. Germline V CDR1 and CDR2: LGHNA, YNFKEQ. V was clipped by 1 base and J by 7 bases, with 11 bases between them. CDR3 coding DNA: TGTGCCAGCAGCCAAGTTCAGGGGTCCCAGCCCCAGCATTTT. Amino acids: CASSQVQGSQPQHF.

The chain links TRBV7-2 to TRBJ1-2, with a weak D call TRBD1 (5 bases). Germline V gene lookup returns CDR1 SGHTA and CDR2 FQGNSA. The V end lost 5 bases, the J end lost 7 bases, and 11 bases lay between the germline ends. There are 12 residues in the CDR3. In DNA, the CDR3 is TGTGCCAGCAGCCCAGGGCGGAGTGGCTACACCTTC. It yields the protein CASSPGRSGYTF.

This clone was counted at least ten times. This sample also contains other DNA sequences that code for the same CDR3. The J gene is TRBJ2-5, the V gene TRBV25-1; 12 bases are a match to TRBD2. The V gene's germline CDR1 is MGHDK and CDR2 SYGVNS. Trimming at V came to 3 bases and at J to 2 bases, leaving 7 bases not matched to a gene. The CDR3 is 17 residues long. The DNA of the CDR3 is TGTGCCAGCAGTGATCTGACTAGCGGGGGCTCTCAAGAGACCCAGTACTTC. Translated, it gives CASSDLTSGGSQETQYF.

CDR3: CSGLDGGTGELFF. The DNA for the CDR3 is TGCAGCGGACTAGATGGGGGAACCGGGGAGCTGTTTTTT. The chain links TRBV29-1 to TRBJ2-2; D perhaps matches TRBD2 (6 bases). The CDR3 has 13 residues. In germline, CDR1 is SQVTM, CDR2 ANQGSEA. Trimming took 7 bases from V and 5 from J, leaving 14 bases between them.

This clone was detected ten times or more. The chain employs TRBV4-3 and TRBJ2-6, with TRBD1 matching 11 bases. The CDR3 contains 18 residues. CDR1 LGHNA and CDR2 YSLEER come from the germline V gene. The junction had 2 bases not matched to a gene; V was cut back by 1 base and J by 0 bases. In DNA, the CDR3 is TGCGCCAGCAGCCAAGTCGGGACAGGGGGCTCTGGGGCCAACGTCCTGACTTTC. Protein product: CASSQVGTGGSGANVLTF.

There are a few counts of this clone. V gene TRBV30 combines with J gene TRBJ2-7; possibly TRBD1 for D (6 bases). Germline loops: CDR1 GTSNPN, CDR2 SVGIG (reference sequence). The V gene lost 4 bases and the J gene lost 0 bases, with 10 bases spanning the gap. The CDR3 sequence is 13 residues long. DNA for the CDR3: TGTGCCTGGACGCAGGGGCTCTCCTACGAGCAGTACTTC. This sequence encodes CAWTQGLSYEQYF.

V and J are TRBV7-9 and TRBJ2-7, with 10 bases identical to TRBD2. Germline V CDR1 and CDR2: SEHNR, FQNEAQ (reference sequence). The CDR3 length is 18 residues. Losses at the gene ends were 4 bases for V and 6 bases for J; bases not matched to a gene: 18. CDR3 nucleotide sequence: TGTGCCAGCAGCTCCCTGGGGGGGCTAGCGGGAGTCAACAGCGAGCAGTACTTC. Translating gives CASSSLGGLAGVNSEQYF.

The gene calls are TRBV25-1 and TRBJ1-1; weak D call: TRBD1 (6 bases). V lost 8 bases and J 5 bases, leaving 15 bases between the germline ends. Germline V gene data show CDR1 as MGHDK and CDR2 as SYGVNS. The CDR3 is 13 amino acids. The CDR3 bases are TGTGCCAGCTGGCGAGGGGGTGGAACTGAAGCTTTCTTT. Translating gives CASWRGGGTEAFF.

The rearrangement links TRBV29-1 to TRBJ1-3; D not certain. CDR1 SQVTM and CDR2 ANQGSEA come from the germline V gene. V was clipped by 6 bases and J by 0 bases, with 12 bases between them. This CDR3 spans 14 amino acids. The CDR3 protein is CSVKPGFSGNTIYF. In DNA form, the CDR3 reads TGCAGCGTGAAGCCGGGTTTCTCTGGAAACACCATATATTTT.

This clone occurred a few times. The CDR3 DNA reads as TGCGCCAGCAGCTTGAAAGGAGATACGCAGTATTTT. Protein: CASSLKGDTQYF. J is TRBJ2-3 and V is TRBV5-1; D call uncertain. Deletions cut 1 base from V and 5 bases from J, with 5 bases between. The CDR3 spans 12 residues. The germline CDR1 and CDR2 sequences are SGHRS and YFSETQ.

J is TRBJ2-7 and V is TRBV10-3; the match to TRBD1 covers 12 bases. This CDR3 spans 14 amino acids. Trimming took 6 bases from V and 6 from J; bases not matched to a gene: 6. In germline, CDR1 is ENHRY, CDR2 SYGVKD. This CDR3 reads CAIRSGQGAGEQYF. Written as DNA, the CDR3 is TGTGCCATCAGATCGGGACAGGGGGCGGGCGAGCAGTACTTC.

This clone was observed a handful of times. The chain employs TRBV18 and TRBJ2-3; the D gene is possibly TRBD1 (6 bases). The germline CDR1 and CDR2 sequences are KGHSH and LQKENI. The CDR3 runs 15 residues. The germline V and J ends were trimmed by 5 bases and 7 bases, with 19 bases remaining between them. The CDR3 nucleotides are TGTGCCAGCTCATCCCCGGGACACCAAGGGAATACGCAGTATTTT. Translated, it gives CASSSPGHQGNTQYF.

The genes are TRBV2 and TRBJ2-1; 9 bases line up with TRBD2. Germline CDR1 SNHLY, CDR2 FYNNEI. The CDR3 extends over 15 amino acids. The junction had 6 bases not matched to a gene; V was cut back by 4 bases and J by 5 bases. As DNA, the CDR3 is TGTGCCAGCAGTGCCAGCGGGGGGCCCAACAATGAGCAGTTCTTC. Encoded protein: CASSASGGPNNEQFF.

This clone was detected a few times. The chain joins TRBV5-1 to TRBJ2-3; D not resolved. This CDR3 region has 13 residues. Deletions cut 5 bases from V and 5 bases from J, with 12 bases between. Germline lookup yields CDR1 SGHRS and CDR2 YFSETQ. The CDR3 nucleotides are TGCGCCAGCAGTGACTCTAAAGGAGATACGCAGTATTTT. Translating it yields CASSDSKGDTQYF.

The chain links TRBV6-1 to TRBJ1-1, with D tentatively TRBD1 (5 bases). Germline V gives CDR1 MNHNS, CDR2 SASEGT. V was shortened by 0 bases and J by 4 bases, with 6 bases between the two germline ends. This CDR3 comprises 13 residues. The CDR3 nucleotides are TGTGCCAGCAGTGAAGCGGGGCCCACTGAAGCTTTCTTT. Encoded protein: CASSEAGPTEAFF.

This clone was picked up a small number of times. The J gene is TRBJ2-7, the V gene TRBV6-5; TRBD2 matches 8 bases. V was pared by 4 bases and J by 5 bases, with 4 bases of the junction left unmatched. Germline CDR1 and CDR2: MNHEY and SVGAGI. This CDR3 contains 13 residues. In DNA, the CDR3 is TGTGCCAGCAGTTCTCTAGCGGGCCACGAGCAGTACTTC. Translated: CASSSLAGHEQYF.

The genes are TRBV28 and TRBJ1-5; 9 nucleotides line up with TRBD1. After removal of 7 bases from V and 4 bases from J, the junction contained 8 bases not matched to a gene. The V gene's germline CDR1 is MDHEN and CDR2 SYDVKM. The CDR3 is 15 amino acids. This CDR3 reads CASTDSGTGNQPQHF. DNA for the CDR3: TGTGCCAGCACCGATTCCGGGACAGGGAATCAGCCCCAGCATTTT.

This sequence joins TRBV5-1 and TRBJ2-7; D uncertain. The V gene lost 0 bases and the J gene lost 3 bases, with 7 bases spanning the gap. The CDR3 is made up of 13 amino acids. The germline V gene encodes CDR1 SGHRS and CDR2 YFSETQ. The CDR3 DNA reads TGCGCCAGCAGCTTGGTGTCTTACTACGAGCAGTACTTC. It specifies CASSLVSYYEQYF.

Turning to this clone: This may be a read error: a much more frequent sequence differs by one nucleotide. The chain is built from TRBV7-9 and TRBJ2-3; D uncertain. CDR1 and CDR2 (germline): SEHNR, FQNEAQ (reference sequence). This CDR3 region has 11 residues. The CDR3 sequence: CASSIADTQYF. The CDR3 nucleotides are TGTGCCAGCAGCATAGCAGATACGCAGTATTTT.

This clone appeared a few times. The chain joins TRBV30 to TRBJ1-6; D uncertain. V gave up 3 bases and J gave up 7 bases, with 13 bases separating them. CDR1 and CDR2 from the germline V gene are GTSNPN and SVGIG (reference sequence). This CDR3 spans 14 amino acids. Here the CDR3 DNA reads TGTGCCTGGAGCCCCGGGTCAGAGAATTCACCCCTCCACTTT. It specifies CAWSPGSENSPLHF.

A remark on this clone: A much larger clone sits a single nucleotide away, making a read error possible. This sequence joins TRBV18 and TRBJ1-1; no reliable D call. The CDR3 is 11 residues long. The germline V and J ends were trimmed by 4 bases and 1 base, with 1 base remaining between them. Germline loops: CDR1 KGHSH, CDR2 LQKENI. As DNA, the CDR3 is TGTGCCAGCTCACAGAACACTGAAGCTTTCTTT. Translation gives CASSQNTEAFF. Filled out from reference TRBV18 and TRBJ1-1, the complete variable domain reads NAGVMQNPRHLVRRRGQEARLRCSPMKGHSHVYWYRQLPEEGLKFMVYLQKENIIDESGMPKERFSAEFPKEGPSILRIQQVVRGDSAAYFCASSQNTEAFFGQGTRLTVV.

The gene calls are TRBV29-1 and TRBJ2-1; D uncertain. CDR3 size: 14 residues. Trimming shortened V by 6 bases and J by 4 bases, and 16 bases separated the two germline ends. Germline V gene data show CDR1 as SQVTM and CDR2 as ANQGSEA. The CDR3 DNA reads as TGCAGCGTCCCATCTAGAACGAAGTACAATGAGCAGTTCTTC. It encodes CSVPSRTKYNEQFF.

This clone was detected a few times. The chain links TRBV29-1 to TRBJ2-6, with D uncertain. This CDR3 contains 12 residues. V lost 5 bases and J 4 bases, leaving 6 bases between the germline ends. CDR1 SQVTM and CDR2 ANQGSEA come from the germline V gene. For the CDR3, the DNA is TGCAGCGTTATAGCCGGGGCCAACGTCCTGACTTTC. Encoded protein: CSVIAGANVLTF.

The V call is TRBV29-1, the J call TRBJ2-7; TRBD2 agrees at 9 bases. The germline gives CDR1 SQVTM, CDR2 ANQGSEA. The CDR3 totals 13 residues. The V and J ends lost 4 bases and 6 bases, in that order; junction bases with no gene match: 7. CDR3 DNA sequence: TGCAGCGTTGGAGTTAGCGGGAGTAGCGAGCAGTACTTC. It is translated as CSVGVSGSSEQYF.